This T cell receptor (beta chain) was documented in a study of cytomegalovirus exposure and HLA in healthy donors. The J segment lost 3 bases and the V segment lost 5 bases, leaving 15 bases of the junction unmatched. CDR3 length: 17 residues. Germline V gene sequence: CDR1 SEHNR, CDR2 FQNEAQ (reference sequence). The primer mix had 60 Vbeta and 13 Jbeta primers. Assay used: immunoSEQ multiplex PCR; TCRdb lists only in-frame clones, some missing. Of over 110,000 clones listed, under 90% were seen once; the top ten hold less than 3%. A remark on this clone: Its antigen remains unknown.

Study-wide findings and caveats: Trimming of TCR beta V- and J-genes showed a link, identified in a later analysis, to a missense DCLRE1C variant. Later analysis identified 15,000 to 20,000 TCR beta sequences associated with HLA alleles, using a false discovery rate threshold of 0.05. Per published reports, the classifier diagnosed cytomegalovirus status with high specificity and sensitivity.

The J gene is TRBJ2-7, the V gene TRBV7-9; TRBD2 matches at 8 bases. This TCR was sampled from a male donor in good health and CMV-seronegative. Input material: PBMCs. CDR3 sequence reads: CASSINNAGGWGYEQYF. Here the CDR3 DNA reads TGTGCCAGCAGCATCAATAACGCGGGGGGCTGGGGCTACGAGCAGTACTTC.